The subject of this entry is one T cell receptor (beta chain). This table comes from immunoSEQ multiplex PCR, and its TCRdb copy is limited to in-frame clones, with some not included. The sample holds about 49,000 clones, around 94% seen once. CDR1 and CDR2 (germline): LNHDA, SQIVND (reference sequence). V was pared by 6 bases and J by 3 bases, with 4 bases of the junction left unmatched. This CDR3 spans 14 amino acids. This entry comes from a study of T cell changes during pregnancy in multiple sclerosis. This specimen consisted of CD8+ T cells from peripheral blood mononuclear cells, obtained before pregnancy. This clonotype originated in a female donor with multiple sclerosis, enrolled in a pregnancy study. The chain links TRBV19 to TRBJ2-7; 11 bases fit TRBD2. This CDR3 is CASSPGTSGYEQYF. As DNA, the CDR3 is TGTGCCAGTAGCCCCGGGACTAGCGGCTACGAGCAGTACTTC. Drawing the rest from reference TRBV19 and TRBJ2-7, the complete variable domain is DGGITQSPKYLFRKEGQNVTLSCEQNLNHDAMYWYRQDPGQGLRLIYYSQIVNDFQKGDIAEGYSVSREKKESFPLTVTSAQKNPTAFYLCASSPGTSGYEQYFGPGTRLTVT.